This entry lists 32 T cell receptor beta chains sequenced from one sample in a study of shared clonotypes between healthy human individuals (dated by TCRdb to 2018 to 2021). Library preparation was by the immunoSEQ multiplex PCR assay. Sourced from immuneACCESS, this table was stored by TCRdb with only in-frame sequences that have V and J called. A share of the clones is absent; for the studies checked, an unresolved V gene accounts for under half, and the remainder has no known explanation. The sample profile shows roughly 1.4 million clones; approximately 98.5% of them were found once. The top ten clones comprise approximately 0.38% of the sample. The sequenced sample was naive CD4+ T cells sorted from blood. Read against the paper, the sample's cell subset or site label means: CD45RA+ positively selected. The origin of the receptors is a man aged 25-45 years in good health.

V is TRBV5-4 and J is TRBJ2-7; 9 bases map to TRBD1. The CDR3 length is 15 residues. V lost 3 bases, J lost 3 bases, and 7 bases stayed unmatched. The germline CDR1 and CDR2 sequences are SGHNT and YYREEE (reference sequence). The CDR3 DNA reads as TGTGCCAGCAGCTGGGGACAGGGCCCATACTACGAGCAGTACTTC. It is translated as CASSWGQGPYYEQYF.

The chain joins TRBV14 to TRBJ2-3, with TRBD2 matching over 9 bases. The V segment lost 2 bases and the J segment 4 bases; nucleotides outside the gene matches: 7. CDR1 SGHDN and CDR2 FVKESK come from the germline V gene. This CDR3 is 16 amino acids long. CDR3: CASSQSGRNPPDTQYF. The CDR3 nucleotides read TGTGCCAGCAGCCAAAGCGGGAGGAATCCCCCAGATACGCAGTATTTT.

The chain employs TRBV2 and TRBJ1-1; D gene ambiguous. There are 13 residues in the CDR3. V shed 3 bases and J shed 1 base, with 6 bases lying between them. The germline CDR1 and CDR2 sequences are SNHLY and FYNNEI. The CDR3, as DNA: TGTGCCAGCAGTGATTTCAGGAACACTGAAGCTTTCTTT. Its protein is CASSDFRNTEAFF. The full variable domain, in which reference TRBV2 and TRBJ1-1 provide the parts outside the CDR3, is EPEVTQTPSHQVTQMGQEVILRCVPISNHLYFYWYRQILGQKVEFLVSFYNNEISEKSEIFDDQFSVERPDGSNFTLKIRSTKLEDSAMYFCASSDFRNTEAFFGQGTRLTVV.

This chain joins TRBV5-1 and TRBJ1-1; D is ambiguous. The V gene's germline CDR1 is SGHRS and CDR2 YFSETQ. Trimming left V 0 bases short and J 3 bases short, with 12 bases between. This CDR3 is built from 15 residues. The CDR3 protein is CASSLAGREYTEAFF. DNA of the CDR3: TGCGCCAGCAGCTTGGCGGGGAGGGAATACACTGAAGCTTTCTTT.

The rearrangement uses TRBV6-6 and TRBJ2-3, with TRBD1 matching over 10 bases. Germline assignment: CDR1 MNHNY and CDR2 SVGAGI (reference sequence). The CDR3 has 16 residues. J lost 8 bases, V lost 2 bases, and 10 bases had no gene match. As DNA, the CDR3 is TGTGCCAGCAGTTACCTGGGACAGGGGAGTTTGGGTACGCAGTATTTT. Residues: CASSYLGQGSLGTQYF.

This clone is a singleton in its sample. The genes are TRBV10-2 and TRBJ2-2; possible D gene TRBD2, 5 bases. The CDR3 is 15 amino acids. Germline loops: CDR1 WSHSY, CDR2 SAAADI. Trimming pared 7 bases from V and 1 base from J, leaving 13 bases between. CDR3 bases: TGCGCCAGCACGGGGAAACTGGGGAACACCGGGGAGCTGTTTTTT. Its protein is CASTGKLGNTGELFF.

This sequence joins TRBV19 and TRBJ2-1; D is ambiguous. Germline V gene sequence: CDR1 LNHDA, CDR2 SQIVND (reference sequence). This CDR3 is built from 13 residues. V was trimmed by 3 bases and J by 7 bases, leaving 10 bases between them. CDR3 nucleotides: TGTGCCAGTAGTATCGGGCCACTTAATGAGCAGTTCTTC. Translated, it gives CASSIGPLNEQFF.

CDR3 in amino acids: CASSLASGVNYGYTF. The CDR3 DNA is TGTGCCAGCAGCTTGGCGTCGGGGGTGAACTATGGCTACACCTTC. The V call is TRBV5-6, the J call TRBJ1-2; D possibly corresponds to TRBD1 (5 bases). The CDR3 covers 15 residues. CDR1 and CDR2 (germline): SGHDT, YYEEEE. The V end was cut by 0 bases, the J end by 2 bases, with 11 bases between.

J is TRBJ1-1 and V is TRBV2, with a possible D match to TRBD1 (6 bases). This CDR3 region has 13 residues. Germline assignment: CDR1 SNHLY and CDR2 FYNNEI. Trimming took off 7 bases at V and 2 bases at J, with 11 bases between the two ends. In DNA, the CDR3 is TGTGCCAGCACTGGGGGCGTCAACACTGAAGCTTTCTTT. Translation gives CASTGGVNTEAFF.

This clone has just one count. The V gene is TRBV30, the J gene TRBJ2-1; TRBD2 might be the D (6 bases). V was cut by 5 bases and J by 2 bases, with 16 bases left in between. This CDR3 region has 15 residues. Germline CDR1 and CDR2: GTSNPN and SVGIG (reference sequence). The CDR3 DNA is TGTGCCTGGTCGGGGGTTGTGAGACCCTACAATGAGCAGTTCTTC. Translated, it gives CAWSGVVRPYNEQFF. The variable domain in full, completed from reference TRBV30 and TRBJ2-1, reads SQTIHQWPATLVQPVGSPLSLECTVEGTSNPNLYWYRQAAGRGLQLLFYSVGIGQISSEVPQNLSASRPQDRQFILSSKKLLLSDSGFYLCAWSGVVRPYNEQFFGPGTRLTVL.

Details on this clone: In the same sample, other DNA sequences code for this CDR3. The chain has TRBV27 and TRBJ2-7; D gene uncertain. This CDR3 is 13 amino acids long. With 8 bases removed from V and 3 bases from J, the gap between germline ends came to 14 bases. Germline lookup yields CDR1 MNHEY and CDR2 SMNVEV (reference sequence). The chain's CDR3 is CASSLREDYEQYF. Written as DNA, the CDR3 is TGTGCCAGCTCTCTCCGCGAGGACTACGAGCAGTACTTC.

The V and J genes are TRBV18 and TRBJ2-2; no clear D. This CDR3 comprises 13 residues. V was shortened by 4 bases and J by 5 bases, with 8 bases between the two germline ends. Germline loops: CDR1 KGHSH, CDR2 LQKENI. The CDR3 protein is CASSLRGTGELFF. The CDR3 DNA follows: TGTGCCAGCTCACTACGAGGTACCGGGGAGCTGTTTTTT. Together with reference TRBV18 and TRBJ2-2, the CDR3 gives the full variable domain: NAGVMQNPRHLVRRRGQEARLRCSPMKGHSHVYWYRQLPEEGLKFMVYLQKENIIDESGMPKERFSAEFPKEGPSILRIQQVVRGDSAAYFCASSLRGTGELFFGEGSRLTVL.

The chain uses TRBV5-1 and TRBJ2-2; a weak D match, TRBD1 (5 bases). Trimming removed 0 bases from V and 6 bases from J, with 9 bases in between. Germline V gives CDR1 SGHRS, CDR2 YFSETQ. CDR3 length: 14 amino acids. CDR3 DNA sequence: TGCGCCAGCAGCTTGGATATAGGGGCCGGGGAGCTGTTTTTT. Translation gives CASSLDIGAGELFF.

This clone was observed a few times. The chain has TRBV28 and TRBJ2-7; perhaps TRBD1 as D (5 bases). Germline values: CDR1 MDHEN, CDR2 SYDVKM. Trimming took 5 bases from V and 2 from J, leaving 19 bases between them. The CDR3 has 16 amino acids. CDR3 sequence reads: CASSQFSGPDPYEQYF. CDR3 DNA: TGTGCCAGCAGTCAATTTTCAGGGCCGGATCCCTACGAGCAGTACTTC. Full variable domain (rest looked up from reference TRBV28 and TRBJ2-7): DVKVTQSSRYLVKRTGEKVFLECVQDMDHENMFWYRQDPGLGLRLIYFSYDVKMKEKGDIPEGYSVSREKKERFSLILESASTNQTSMYLCASSQFSGPDPYEQYFGPGTRLTVT.

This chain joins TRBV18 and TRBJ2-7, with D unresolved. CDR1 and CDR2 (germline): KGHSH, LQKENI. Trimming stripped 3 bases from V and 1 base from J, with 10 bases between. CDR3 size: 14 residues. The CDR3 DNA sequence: TGTGCCAGCTCACCGGACGGGCTTTCCTACGAGCAGTACTTC. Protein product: CASSPDGLSYEQYF. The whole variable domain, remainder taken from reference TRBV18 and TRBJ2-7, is NAGVMQNPRHLVRRRGQEARLRCSPMKGHSHVYWYRQLPEEGLKFMVYLQKENIIDESGMPKERFSAEFPKEGPSILRIQQVVRGDSAAYFCASSPDGLSYEQYFGPGTRLTVT.

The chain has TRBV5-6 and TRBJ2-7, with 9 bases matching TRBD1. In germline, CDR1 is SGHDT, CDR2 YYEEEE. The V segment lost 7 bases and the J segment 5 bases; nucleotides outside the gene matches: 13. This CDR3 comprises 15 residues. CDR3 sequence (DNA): TGTGCCAGCGGACAGTCGGGACAGGGTTACGACGAGCAGTACTTC. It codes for CASGQSGQGYDEQYF.

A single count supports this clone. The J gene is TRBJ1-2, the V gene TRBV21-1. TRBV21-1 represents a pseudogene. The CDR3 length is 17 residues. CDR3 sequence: CASSIPTGRGGTYGYTF. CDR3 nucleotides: TGTGCCAGCAGCATACCGACAGGGAGGGGAGGTACGTATGGCTACACCTTC.

CDR3 nucleotides: TGTGCCAGCAGCCCCTTGGGAGCGGTGCTCTCCTACGAGCAGTACTTC. Translation gives CASSPLGAVLSYEQYF. The chain combines TRBV28 with TRBJ2-7; TRBD2 is a possible D gene (5 bases). The CDR3 sequence is 16 residues long. The germline gives CDR1 MDHEN, CDR2 SYDVKM. V was clipped by 6 bases and J by 0 bases, with 18 bases between them.

In DNA form, the CDR3 reads TGTGCCTGGAGTAGGACAGCAGCTAACTATGGCTACACCTTC. This sequence encodes CAWSRTAANYGYTF. The rearrangement joins TRBV30 to TRBJ1-2; D possibly corresponds to TRBD1 (6 bases). This CDR3 is 14 amino acids long. Germline V gene lookup returns CDR1 GTSNPN and CDR2 SVGIG (reference sequence). Between the trimmed V and J ends, which lost 2 bases and 0 bases, there was a span of 10 bases.

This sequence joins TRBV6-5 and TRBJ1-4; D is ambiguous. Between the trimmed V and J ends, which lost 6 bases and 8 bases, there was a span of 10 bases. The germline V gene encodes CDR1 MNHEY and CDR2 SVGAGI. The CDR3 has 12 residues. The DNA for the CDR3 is TGTGCCAGCAGCCCAAACCTGGAAAAACTGTTTTTT. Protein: CASSPNLEKLFF.

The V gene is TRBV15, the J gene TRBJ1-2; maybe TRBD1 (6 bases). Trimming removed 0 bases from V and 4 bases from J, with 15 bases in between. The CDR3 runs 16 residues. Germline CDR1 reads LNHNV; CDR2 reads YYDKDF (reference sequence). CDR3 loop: CATSREDWGAGYGYTF. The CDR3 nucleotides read TGTGCCACCAGCAGAGAAGATTGGGGGGCCGGCTATGGCTACACCTTC.

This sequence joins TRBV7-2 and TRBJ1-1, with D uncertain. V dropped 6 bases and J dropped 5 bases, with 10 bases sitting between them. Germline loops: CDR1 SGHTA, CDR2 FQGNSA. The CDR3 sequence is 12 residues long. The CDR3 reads CASRHVGTEAFF. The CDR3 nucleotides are TGTGCCAGCAGGCACGTCGGGACTGAAGCTTTCTTT. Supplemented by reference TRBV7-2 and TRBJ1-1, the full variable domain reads GAGVSQSPSNKVTEKGKDVELRCDPISGHTALYWYRQSLGQGLEFLIYFQGNSAPDKSGLPSDRFSAERTGGSVSTLTIQRTQQEDSAVYLCASRHVGTEAFFGQGTRLTVV.

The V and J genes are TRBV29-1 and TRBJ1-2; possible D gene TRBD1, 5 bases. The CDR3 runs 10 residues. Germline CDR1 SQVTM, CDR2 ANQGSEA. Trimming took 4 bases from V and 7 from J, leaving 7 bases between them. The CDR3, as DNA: TGCAGCGTTGGGGGGTTTGGCTACACCTTC. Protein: CSVGGFGYTF. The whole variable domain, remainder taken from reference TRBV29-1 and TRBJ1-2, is SAVISQKPSRDICQRGTSLTIQCQVDSQVTMMFWYRQQPGQSLTLIATANQGSEATYESGFVIDKFPISRPNLTFSTLTVSNMSPEDSSIYLCSVGGFGYTFGSGTRLTVV.

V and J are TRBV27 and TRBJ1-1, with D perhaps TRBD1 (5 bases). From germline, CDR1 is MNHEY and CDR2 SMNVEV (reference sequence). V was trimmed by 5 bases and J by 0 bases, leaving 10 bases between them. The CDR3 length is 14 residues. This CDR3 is CASSLGTVNTEAFF. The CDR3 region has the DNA TGTGCCAGCAGTCTTGGGACGGTGAACACTGAAGCTTTCTTT.

The CDR3 DNA follows: TGTGCCATCAGTGTCAGAGTGGCAGATACGCAGTATTTT. This translates into CAISVRVADTQYF. The V call is TRBV10-3, the J call TRBJ2-3; unclear D gene. CDR3 size: 13 residues. Trimming removed 4 bases from V and 4 bases from J, with 9 bases in between. Germline values: CDR1 ENHRY, CDR2 SYGVKD.

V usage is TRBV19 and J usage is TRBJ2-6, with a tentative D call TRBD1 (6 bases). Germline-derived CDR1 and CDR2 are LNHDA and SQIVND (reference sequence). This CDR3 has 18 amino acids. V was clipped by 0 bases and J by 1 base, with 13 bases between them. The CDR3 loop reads CASSIEGRGRSGANVLTF. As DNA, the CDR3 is TGTGCCAGTAGTATAGAGGGCAGGGGTCGATCTGGGGCCAACGTCCTGACTTTC.

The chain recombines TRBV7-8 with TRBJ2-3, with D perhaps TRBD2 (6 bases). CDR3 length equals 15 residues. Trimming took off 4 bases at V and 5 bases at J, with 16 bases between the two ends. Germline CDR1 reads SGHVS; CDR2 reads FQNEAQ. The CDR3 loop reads CASSSQRADGDTQYF. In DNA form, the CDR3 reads TGTGCCAGCAGCTCCCAGCGGGCGGATGGAGATACGCAGTATTTT.

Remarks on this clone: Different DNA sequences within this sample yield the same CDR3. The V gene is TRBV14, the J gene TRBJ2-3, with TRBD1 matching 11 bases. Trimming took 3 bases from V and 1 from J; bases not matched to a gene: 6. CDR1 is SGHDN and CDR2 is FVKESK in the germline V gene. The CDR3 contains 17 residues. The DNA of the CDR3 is TGTGCCAGCAGCCACAGGACAGGGGGCAGGGGCACAGATACGCAGTATTTT. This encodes CASSHRTGGRGTDTQYF. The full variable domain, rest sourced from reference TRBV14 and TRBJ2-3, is EAGVTQFPSHSVIEKGQTVTLRCDPISGHDNLYWYRRVMGKEIKFLLHFVKESKQDESGMPNNRFLAERTGGTYSTLKVQPAELEDSGVYFCASSHRTGGRGTDTQYFGPGTRLTVL.

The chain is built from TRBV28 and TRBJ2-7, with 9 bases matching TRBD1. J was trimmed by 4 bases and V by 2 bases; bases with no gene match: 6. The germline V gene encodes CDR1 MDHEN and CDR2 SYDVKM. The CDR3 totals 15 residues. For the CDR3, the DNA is TGTGCCAGCAGTTTAATGACAGGGGGACTGTACGAGCAGTACTTC. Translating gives CASSLMTGGLYEQYF.

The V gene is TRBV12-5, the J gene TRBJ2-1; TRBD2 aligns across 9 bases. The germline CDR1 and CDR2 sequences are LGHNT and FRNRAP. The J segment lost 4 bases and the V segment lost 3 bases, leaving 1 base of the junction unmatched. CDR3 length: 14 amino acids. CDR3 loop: CASGLAGGYNEQFF. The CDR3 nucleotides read TGTGCTAGTGGTTTAGCGGGAGGTTACAATGAGCAGTTCTTC.

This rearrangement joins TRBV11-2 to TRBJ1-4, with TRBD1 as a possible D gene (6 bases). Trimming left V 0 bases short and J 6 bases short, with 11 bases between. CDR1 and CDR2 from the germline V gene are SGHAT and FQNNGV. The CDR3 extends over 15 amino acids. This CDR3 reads CASSLDLRGDEKLFF. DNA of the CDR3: TGTGCCAGCAGCTTAGATCTGAGGGGGGATGAAAAACTGTTTTTT.

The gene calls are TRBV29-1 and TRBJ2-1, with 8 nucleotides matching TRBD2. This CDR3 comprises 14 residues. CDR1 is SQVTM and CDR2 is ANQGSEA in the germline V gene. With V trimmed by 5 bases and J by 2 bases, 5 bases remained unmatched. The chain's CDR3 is CSVSTSEAYNEQFF. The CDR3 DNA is TGCAGCGTTTCGACTAGCGAGGCCTACAATGAGCAGTTCTTC.